The entry that follows covers one T cell receptor beta chain sequence. This entry comes from a study of PD-L1 blockade in urothelial cancer. Study at large: Patients began atezolizumab, 1,200 mg intravenously every 3 weeks, in about 2014. Male sex and bladder-origin urothelial cancer characterized about 85% of the roughly 29 patients. Prior exposure to chemotherapy in patients amounted to 0 to 3 regimens received. Blood was evaluated 3 weeks (second dose) and 6 weeks after therapy began.

Clones were sequenced by immunoSEQ multiplex PCR, and TCRdb holds only the in-frame ones, with some missing. The repertoire includes tens of thousands of clones, over 80% of them detected once, and under 4.5% sits in the top ten. The V gene's germline CDR1 is MNHEY and CDR2 SMNVEV (reference sequence). The CDR3 totals 13 residues. V lost 7 bases to trimming and J lost 8 bases; unmatched junction nucleotides: 10. Sequencing used PBMCs, obtained around atezolizumab (anti-PD-L1) treatment. This TCR was recovered from a middle-aged man with urothelial cancer. This chain connects TRBV27 to TRBJ1-2; 7 positions agree with TRBD1. CDR3 amino acids: CASTGGGYGGYTF. The CDR3 DNA follows: TGTGCCAGCACTGGAGGGGGCTATGGAGGCTACACCTTC.